The present entry profiles one T cell receptor (beta chain) with its context. This sample is drawn from a study of blood T cells in healthy people across ages. Ranging in age from roughly 6 to 95, the donors were healthy Caucasian individuals from Russia. Then a second PCR, running roughly 7 to 11 cycles, was carried out with a sample-barcoded 5' primer and a J-beta primer mix. TCRdb re-called the 5' RACE reads through MiXCR, storing one row per CDR3 protein. The sample has over a million distinct CDR3 sequences, around 59% seen once. Sequencing input: blood. This TCR came from a man aged 18 to 30 in good health.

DNA for the CDR3: TGCGCCAGCAGCTTGGTAGTTCAGGGAGGGAACATTCAGTACTTC. Its translation is CASSLVVQGGNIQYF. The genes are TRBV5-1 and TRBJ2-4; 7 bases agree with TRBD2. The ends lost 0 bases at V and 7 bases at J; junction bases unmatched: 7. Germline CDR1 SGHRS, CDR2 YFSETQ. The CDR3 contains 15 residues.